This T cell receptor (beta chain) was retrieved from a study of blood T cell repertoires in COVID-19. Study context: COVID-19 samples, acute and convalescent, were from the United States, Italy and Spain.

Source study methods: Reference gene primer amplification gave estimated nucleated cell counts. The repertoire was sequenced with immunoSEQ multiplex PCR; TCRdb's copy has only in-frame clones and lacks some. D and trimming come from the DNA, and the V and J calls and clone size come from that table. The sample includes around 270,000 clones, around 83% of them seen just once. This sequence was found in a woman in her thirties or forties who had recovered from COVID-19. The sample consisted of peripheral blood.

The DNA of the CDR3 is TGTGCCAGCAGCTGGGGCGGGGGGCGCTACAATGAGCAGTTCTTC. Translation gives CASSWGGGRYNEQFF. V is TRBV5-4 and J is TRBJ2-1; TRBD2 aligns across 8 bases. Germline loops: CDR1 SGHNT, CDR2 YYREEE (reference sequence). V lost 3 bases, J lost 3 bases, and 5 bases stayed unmatched. The CDR3 spans 15 residues.